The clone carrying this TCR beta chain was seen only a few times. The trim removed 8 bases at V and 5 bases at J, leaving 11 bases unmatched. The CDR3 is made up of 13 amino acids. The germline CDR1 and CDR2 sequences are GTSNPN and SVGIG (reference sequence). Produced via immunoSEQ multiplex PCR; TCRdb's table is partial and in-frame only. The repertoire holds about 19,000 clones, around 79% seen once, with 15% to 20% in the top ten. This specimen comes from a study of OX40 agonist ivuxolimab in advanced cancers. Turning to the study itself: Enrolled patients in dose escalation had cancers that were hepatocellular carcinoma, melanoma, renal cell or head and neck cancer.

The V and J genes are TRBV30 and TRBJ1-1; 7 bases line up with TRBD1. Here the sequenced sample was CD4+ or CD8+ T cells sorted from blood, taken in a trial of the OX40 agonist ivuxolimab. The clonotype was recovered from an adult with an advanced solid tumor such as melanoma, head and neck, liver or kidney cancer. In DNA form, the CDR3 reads TGTGCCAGAGTACGGCAGGGGGGGACTGAAGCTTTCTTT. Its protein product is CARVRQGGTEAFF.